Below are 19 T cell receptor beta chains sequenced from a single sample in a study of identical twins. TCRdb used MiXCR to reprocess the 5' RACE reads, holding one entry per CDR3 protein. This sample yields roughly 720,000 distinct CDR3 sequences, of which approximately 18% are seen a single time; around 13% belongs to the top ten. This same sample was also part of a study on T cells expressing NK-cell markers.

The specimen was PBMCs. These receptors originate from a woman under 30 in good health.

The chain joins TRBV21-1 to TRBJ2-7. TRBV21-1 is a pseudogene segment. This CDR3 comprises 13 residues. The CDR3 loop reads CASRSTVPYEQYF. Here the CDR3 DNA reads TGTGCCAGCAGGTCGACGGTCCCCTACGAGCAGTACTTC.

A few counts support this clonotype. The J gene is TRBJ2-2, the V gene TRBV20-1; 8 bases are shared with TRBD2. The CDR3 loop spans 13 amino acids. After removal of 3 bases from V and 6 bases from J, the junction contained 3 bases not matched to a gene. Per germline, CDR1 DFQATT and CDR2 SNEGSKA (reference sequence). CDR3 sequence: CSASGGAAGELFF. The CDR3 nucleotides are TGCAGTGCTAGCGGGGGGGCCGCCGGGGAGCTGTTTTTT.

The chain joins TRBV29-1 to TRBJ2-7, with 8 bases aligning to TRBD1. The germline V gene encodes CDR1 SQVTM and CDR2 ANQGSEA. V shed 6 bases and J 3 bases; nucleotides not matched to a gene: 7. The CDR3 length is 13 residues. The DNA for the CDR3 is TGCAGCGTGTCCAAGACAGGGGACTACGAGCAGTACTTC. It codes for CSVSKTGDYEQYF.

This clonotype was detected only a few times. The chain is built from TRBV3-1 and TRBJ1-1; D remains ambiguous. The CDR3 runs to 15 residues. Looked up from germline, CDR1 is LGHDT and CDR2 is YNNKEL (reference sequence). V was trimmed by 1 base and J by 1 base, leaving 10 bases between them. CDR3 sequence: CASSQVGWGNTEAFF. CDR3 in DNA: TGTGCCAGCAGCCAAGTGGGCTGGGGGAACACTGAAGCTTTCTTT.

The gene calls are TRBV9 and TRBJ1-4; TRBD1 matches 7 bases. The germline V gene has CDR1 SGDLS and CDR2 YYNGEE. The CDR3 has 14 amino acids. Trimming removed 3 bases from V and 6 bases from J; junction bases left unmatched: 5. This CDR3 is CASSATGLDEKLFF. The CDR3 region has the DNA TGTGCCAGCAGCGCGACAGGGTTGGATGAAAAACTGTTTTTT.

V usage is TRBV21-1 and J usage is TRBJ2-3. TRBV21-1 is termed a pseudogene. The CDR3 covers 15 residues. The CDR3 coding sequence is TGTGCCAGCACCGAAAGGGCGAAAAGCACAGATACGCAGTATTTT. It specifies CASTERAKSTDTQYF.

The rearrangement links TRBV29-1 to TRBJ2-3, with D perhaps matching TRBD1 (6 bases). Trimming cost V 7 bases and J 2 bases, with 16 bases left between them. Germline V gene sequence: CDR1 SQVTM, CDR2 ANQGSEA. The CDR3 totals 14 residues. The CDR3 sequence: CSARPRDNTDTQYF. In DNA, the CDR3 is TGCAGCGCCCGGCCCCGGGACAACACAGATACGCAGTATTTT.

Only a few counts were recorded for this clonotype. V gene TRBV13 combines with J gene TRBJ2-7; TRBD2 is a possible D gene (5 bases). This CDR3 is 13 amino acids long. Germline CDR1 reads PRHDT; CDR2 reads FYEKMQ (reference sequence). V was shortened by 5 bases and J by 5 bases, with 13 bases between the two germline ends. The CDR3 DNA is TGTGCCAGCAGCGCGGGTAGGAGGAACGAGCAGTACTTC. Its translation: CASSAGRRNEQYF.

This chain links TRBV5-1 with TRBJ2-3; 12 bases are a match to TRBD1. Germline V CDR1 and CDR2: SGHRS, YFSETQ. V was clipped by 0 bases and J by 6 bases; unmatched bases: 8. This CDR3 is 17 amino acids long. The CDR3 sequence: CASSLGLGQGAEDTQYF. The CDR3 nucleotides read TGCGCCAGCAGCTTGGGTTTGGGACAGGGGGCAGAGGATACGCAGTATTTT.

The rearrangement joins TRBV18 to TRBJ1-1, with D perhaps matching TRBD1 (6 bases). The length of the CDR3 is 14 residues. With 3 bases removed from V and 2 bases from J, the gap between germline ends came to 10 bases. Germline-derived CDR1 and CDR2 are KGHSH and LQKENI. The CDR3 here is CASSPLQGNTEAFF. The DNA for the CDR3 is TGTGCCAGCTCACCGTTACAGGGTAACACTGAAGCTTTCTTT.

DNA of the CDR3: TGCAGCGTGTCACAGGGCGATGAGCAGTTCTTC. This sequence encodes CSVSQGDEQFF. The rearrangement links TRBV29-1 to TRBJ2-1, with D perhaps TRBD1 (6 bases). The germline gives CDR1 SQVTM, CDR2 ANQGSEA. The CDR3 covers 11 residues. The V and J ends lost 6 bases and 8 bases respectively, with 11 bases between them.

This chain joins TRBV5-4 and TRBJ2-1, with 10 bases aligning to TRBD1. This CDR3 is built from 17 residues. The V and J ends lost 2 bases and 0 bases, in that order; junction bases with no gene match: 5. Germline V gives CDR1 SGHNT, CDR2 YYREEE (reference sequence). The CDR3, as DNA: TGTGCCAGCAGCTTACCGACAGGGGGCAGCTCCTACAATGAGCAGTTCTTC. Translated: CASSLPTGGSSYNEQFF. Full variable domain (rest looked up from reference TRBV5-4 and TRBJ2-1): ETGVTQSPTHLIKTRGQQVTLRCSSQSGHNTVSWYQQALGQGPQFIFQYYREEENGRGNFPPRFSGLQFPNYSSELNVNALELDDSALYLCASSLPTGGSSYNEQFFGPGTRLTVL.

In nucleotides, the CDR3 is TGCGCCAGCAGCGCGGCGGGACATACAATCAATGAGCAGTTCTTC. Translation gives CASSAAGHTINEQFF. V is TRBV5-1 and J is TRBJ2-1, with D perhaps matching TRBD1 or TRBD2 (6 bases each). Deletions cut 4 bases from V and 6 bases from J, with 17 bases between. Germline CDR1 and CDR2: SGHRS and YFSETQ. The CDR3 is 15 residues long. Full variable domain (rest looked up from reference TRBV5-1 and TRBJ2-1): KAGVTQTPRYLIKTRGQQVTLSCSPISGHRSVSWYQQTPGQGLQFLFEYFSETQRNKGNFPGRFSGRQFSNSRSEMNVSTLELGDSALYLCASSAAGHTINEQFFGPGTRLTVL.

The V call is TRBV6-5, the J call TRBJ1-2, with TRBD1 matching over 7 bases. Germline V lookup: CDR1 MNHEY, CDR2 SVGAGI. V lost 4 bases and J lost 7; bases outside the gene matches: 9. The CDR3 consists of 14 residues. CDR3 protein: CASSFDRVRLGYTF. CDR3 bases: TGTGCCAGCAGTTTCGACAGGGTGAGGCTTGGCTACACCTTC.

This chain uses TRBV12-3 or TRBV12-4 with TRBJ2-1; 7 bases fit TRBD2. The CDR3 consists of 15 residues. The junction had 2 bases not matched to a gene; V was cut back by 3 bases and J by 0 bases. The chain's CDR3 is CASSFAGASYNEQFF. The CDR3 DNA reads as TGTGCCAGCAGTTTCGCGGGAGCCTCCTACAATGAGCAGTTCTTC.

Here the CDR3 reads CASIQDSYNEQFF. The CDR3 DNA is TGTGCCAGCATTCAGGACAGTTACAATGAGCAGTTCTTC. The chain carries TRBV6-2 or TRBV6-3 and TRBJ2-1; D may be TRBD1 (6 bases). Germline CDR1 MNHEY, CDR2 SVGEGT. This CDR3 spans 13 amino acids. V lost 7 bases to trimming and J lost 4 bases, with 11 bases between them.

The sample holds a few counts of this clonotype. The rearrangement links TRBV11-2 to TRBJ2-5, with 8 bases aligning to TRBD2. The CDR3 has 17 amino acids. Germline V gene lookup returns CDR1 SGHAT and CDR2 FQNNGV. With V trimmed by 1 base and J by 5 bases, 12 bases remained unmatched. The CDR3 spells CASSLGGRRGGGETQYF. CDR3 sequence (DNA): TGTGCCAGCAGCTTAGGAGGCCGCCGTGGCGGGGGGGAGACCCAGTACTTC.

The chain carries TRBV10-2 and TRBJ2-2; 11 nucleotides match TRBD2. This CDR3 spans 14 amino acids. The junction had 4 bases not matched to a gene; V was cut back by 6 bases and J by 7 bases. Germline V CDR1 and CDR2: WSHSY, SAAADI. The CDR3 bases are TGCGCCAGCAGCCTAGCGGGGGGCAACGGGGAGCTGTTTTTT. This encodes CASSLAGGNGELFF.

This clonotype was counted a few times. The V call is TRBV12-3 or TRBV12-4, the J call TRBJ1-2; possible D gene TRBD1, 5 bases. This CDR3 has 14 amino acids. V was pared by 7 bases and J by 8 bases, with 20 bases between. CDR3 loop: CASTLGGDGRGYTF. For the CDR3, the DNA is TGTGCCAGCACCCTGGGTGGGGACGGTCGGGGCTACACCTTC.